Below, one T cell receptor (beta chain) is given with its context. Authors' data handling: Amplification of reference gene primers was used by the study to estimate nucleated cell counts. This table comes from immunoSEQ multiplex PCR, and its TCRdb copy is limited to in-frame clones, with some not included. The V and J calls and clone size were taken over from that table, and D and trimming were inferred from the DNA. The repertoire holds roughly 72,000 clones, about four fifths seen once, with 5.4% in the top ten. This specimen comes from a study of blood T cell repertoires in COVID-19. The CDR3 covers 15 residues. The germline V gene has CDR1 KGHSH and CDR2 LQKENI. Trimming took off 0 bases at V and 0 bases at J, with 8 bases between the two ends.

V and J are TRBV18 and TRBJ2-5; a possible D gene is TRBD2 (5 bases). The TCR sequence derives from an elderly woman with active or convalescent COVID-19. The sequenced material came from peripheral blood. This CDR3 reads CASSPPLAHQETQYF. The CDR3 bases are TGTGCCAGCTCACCACCGCTAGCTCACCAAGAGACCCAGTACTTC.